The clone carrying this TCR beta chain was found a few times. As yet, its antigen is unknown. This sample stems from a study of beta chain features in type 1 diabetes. Study at large: Healthy donors, compared against patients, showed similar age, gender and cell yields.

V gave up 1 base and J gave up 9 bases, with 11 bases separating them. The length of the CDR3 is 13 residues. CDR1 is SGHNT, CDR2 YYREEE, per germline (reference sequence). Findings and limits, study-wide: When Type 1 diabetes patients were examined, their TCRB CDR3s proved moderately but significantly shorter in all four CD4+ subsets. A closer apparent resemblance between naive, central memory and Treg TCRB repertoires was seen in patients than in healthy donors.

Every bit of the isolated RNA underwent reverse transcription, so sequencing read expressed TCRB transcripts. Profiled with immunoSEQ multiplex PCR; TCRdb holds only in-frame clones, not every one. Of about 390,000 clones in the sample, roughly 9.8% are singletons; the top ten hold around 0.66%. Sample: central memory CD4+ T cells from blood. The chain couples TRBV5-4 to TRBJ2-1; D gene uncertain. The clonotype comes from a young man with type 1 diabetes. The CDR3 coding sequence is TGTGCCAGCAGCTTGCCCGATTGGAGTGAGCAGTTCTTC. This gives the protein CASSLPDWSEQFF. Combining the CDR3 with reference TRBV5-4 and TRBJ2-1 gives the whole variable domain ETGVTQSPTHLIKTRGQQVTLRCSSQSGHNTVSWYQQALGQGPQFIFQYYREEENGRGNFPPRFSGLQFPNYSSELNVNALELDDSALYLCASSLPDWSEQFFGPGTRLTVL.